The 9 T cell receptor beta chains given below trace back to one sample, sequenced in a study of spatial heterogeneity in lung cancer (dated by TCRdb to the late 2010s). Receptor amplification or capture employed 5' RACE. Reads for this sample came from a NextSeq 500. TCRdb applied fastp at Q25 and MiXCR to the public reads, then kept only in-frame beta chains. Rows with one shared CDR3 protein collapse into an entry with the most common genes and DNA. Present in this sample are tens of thousands of distinct CDR3 sequences, about 7% of which were seen just once. Approximately 2.9% of the sample is in the top ten clones. The time point label, read with the paper, signifies: sample taken at primary tumor resection. Without any cell sorting, TCR sequencing was performed on whole RNA extracted either from tumor and nontumor lung tissue or from cryopreserved PBMC samples. Material: PBMCs, obtained at surgery. The origin of the receptors is a female donor with early-stage non-small cell lung cancer.

This clonotype was recorded at least ten times. The chain uses TRBV5-4 and TRBJ2-2; D gene uncertain. Germline assignment: CDR1 SGHNT and CDR2 YYREEE (reference sequence). Trimming left V 3 bases short and J 2 bases short, with 11 bases between. The CDR3 sequence is 15 residues long. As DNA, the CDR3 is TGTGCCAGCAGCTCCCCCAGCGCCAACACCGGGGAGCTGTTTTTT. Amino acids: CASSSPSANTGELFF.

The V gene is TRBV29-1, the J gene TRBJ2-1, with D unresolved. Trimming pared 6 bases from V and 3 bases from J, leaving 12 bases between. Germline V gives CDR1 SQVTM, CDR2 ANQGSEA. The CDR3 loop spans 13 amino acids. CDR3 DNA sequence: TGCAGCGTACGGGTCCAGAACTACAATGAGCAGTTCTTC. It encodes CSVRVQNYNEQFF.

In this sample, this clonotype turned up many times. The rearrangement uses TRBV29-1 and TRBJ2-3, with D tentatively TRBD1 or TRBD2 (5 bases each). The length of the CDR3 is 11 residues. V lost 7 bases to trimming and J lost 5 bases, with 10 bases between them. The germline gives CDR1 SQVTM, CDR2 ANQGSEA. The CDR3 bases are TGCAGCGGGGGACCTCTAGATACGCAGTATTTT. This codes for CSGGPLDTQYF.

This clonotype was seen many times. CDR3 in amino acids: CASSGRISGANVLTF. Written as DNA, the CDR3 is TGTGCCAGCAGCGGTAGGATCTCTGGGGCCAACGTCCTGACTTTC. The J gene is TRBJ2-6, the V gene TRBV9; D is undetermined. The germline V gene encodes CDR1 SGDLS and CDR2 YYNGEE. Between the trimmed V and J ends, which lost 3 bases and 0 bases, there was a span of 7 bases. The CDR3 covers 15 residues.

This clonotype was seen repeatedly, ten times or more. V usage is TRBV4-3 and J usage is TRBJ1-2; no clear D gene. The length of the CDR3 is 15 residues. Trimming shortened V by 0 bases and J by 4 bases, and 12 bases separated the two germline ends. The germline gives CDR1 LGHNA, CDR2 YSLEER. Written as DNA, the CDR3 is TGCGCCAGCAGCCAAGACCCCGTATCAAGCTATGGCTACACCTTC. It yields the protein CASSQDPVSSYGYTF.

This clonotype appeared many times. The CDR3 here is CSATPGGRAQPQHF. The CDR3 nucleotides are TGCAGTGCTACCCCAGGGGGGCGCGCTCAGCCCCAGCATTTT. This chain joins TRBV20-1 and TRBJ1-5, with TRBD1 identical over 7 bases. CDR3 length: 14 residues. Germline V gene lookup returns CDR1 DFQATT and CDR2 SNEGSKA (reference sequence). J gave up 6 bases and V 4 bases, and 9 bases lay outside the gene matches.

This clonotype has ten or more counts. The chain recombines TRBV5-8 with TRBJ2-5; 7 nucleotides align to TRBD1. V gave up 2 bases and J gave up 0 bases; unmatched junction bases: 4. The germline V gene encodes CDR1 SGHTS and CDR2 YDEGEE. This CDR3 contains 15 residues. CDR3 nucleotides: TGTGCCAGCAGCTTCGGGGACAGAAACCAAGAGACCCAGTACTTC. Translation: CASSFGDRNQETQYF.

The sample holds a few counts of this clonotype. The chain is built from TRBV25-1 and TRBJ2-5; TRBD2 matches at 8 bases. V lost 2 bases, J lost 6 bases, and 5 bases stayed unmatched. The CDR3 runs 14 residues. Germline V gives CDR1 MGHDK, CDR2 SYGVNS. CDR3: CASSEALAGQTQYF. Here the CDR3 DNA reads TGTGCCAGCAGTGAAGCCTTAGCGGGGCAGACCCAGTACTTC.

This clonotype was seen a few times. This chain links TRBV12-3 or TRBV12-4 with TRBJ1-1; the D is unclear. The CDR3 loop spans 11 amino acids. V lost 5 bases to trimming and J lost 6 bases, with 7 bases between them. The CDR3 is CASSRTAEAFF. In DNA, the CDR3 is TGTGCCAGCAGTCGGACCGCTGAAGCTTTCTTT.